A selection of T cell receptor beta chains follows, all from one sample in a study of blood T cell repertoires in COVID-19. TCRdb keeps only in-frame clones here, not all; method: immunoSEQ multiplex PCR. This table has over 35,000 clones, just under 85% appearing once. What was sequenced was peripheral blood. These receptors came from a human donor with acute or convalescent COVID-19. The donor label of this sample is uncertain. Both conserved end residues are part of each CDR3.

cdr3_aa j_call v_call
CASSLNRAGAEAFF TRBJ1-1 TRBV11-2
CASSYGQGAYGYTF TRBJ1-2 TRBV7-2
CASTSGSSYNEQFF TRBJ2-1 TRBV9
CASSPRLRTGVYEQYF TRBJ2-7 TRBV18
CASSISGETSNEQFF TRBJ2-1 TRBV7-3
CASSIWDRSYEQYF TRBJ2-7 TRBV19
CASRIPGPGGYGYTF TRBJ1-2 TRBV28
CASSSWAFEQFF TRBJ2-1 TRBV11-2
CASSLGPSTSGRPETQYF TRBJ2-5 TRBV5-1
CASSQGGGEKLFF TRBJ1-4 TRBV4-2
CASSYNQGAADTQYF TRBJ2-3 TRBV6-6
CASRMDRGSGTQYF TRBJ2-3 TRBV6-5
CASSQDGAGPYEQYF TRBJ2-7 TRBV4-2
CATSEFGKGYNEQFF TRBJ2-1 TRBV15
CASSERSSGAAPLHF TRBJ1-6 TRBV7-6
CASSTNGGGRTDTQYF TRBJ2-3 TRBV5-4
CASSYTGQGAHEQYF TRBJ2-7 TRBV6-5
CASSQDPSGTFYEQYF TRBJ2-7 TRBV4-2